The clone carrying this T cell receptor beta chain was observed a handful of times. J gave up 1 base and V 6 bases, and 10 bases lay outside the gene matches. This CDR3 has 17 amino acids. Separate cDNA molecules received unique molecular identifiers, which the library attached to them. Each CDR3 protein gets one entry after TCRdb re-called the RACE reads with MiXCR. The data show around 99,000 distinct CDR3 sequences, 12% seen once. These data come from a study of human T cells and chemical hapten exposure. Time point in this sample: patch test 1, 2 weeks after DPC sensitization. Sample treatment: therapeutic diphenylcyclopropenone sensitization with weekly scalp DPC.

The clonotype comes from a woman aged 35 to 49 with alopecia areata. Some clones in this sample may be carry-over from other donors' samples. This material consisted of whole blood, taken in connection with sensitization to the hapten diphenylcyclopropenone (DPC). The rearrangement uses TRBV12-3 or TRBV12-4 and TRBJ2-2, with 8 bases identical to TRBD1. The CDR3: CASSGQGGNRNTGELFF. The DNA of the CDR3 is TGTGCCAGCAGCGGACAGGGTGGAAATAGGAACACCGGGGAGCTGTTTTTT.